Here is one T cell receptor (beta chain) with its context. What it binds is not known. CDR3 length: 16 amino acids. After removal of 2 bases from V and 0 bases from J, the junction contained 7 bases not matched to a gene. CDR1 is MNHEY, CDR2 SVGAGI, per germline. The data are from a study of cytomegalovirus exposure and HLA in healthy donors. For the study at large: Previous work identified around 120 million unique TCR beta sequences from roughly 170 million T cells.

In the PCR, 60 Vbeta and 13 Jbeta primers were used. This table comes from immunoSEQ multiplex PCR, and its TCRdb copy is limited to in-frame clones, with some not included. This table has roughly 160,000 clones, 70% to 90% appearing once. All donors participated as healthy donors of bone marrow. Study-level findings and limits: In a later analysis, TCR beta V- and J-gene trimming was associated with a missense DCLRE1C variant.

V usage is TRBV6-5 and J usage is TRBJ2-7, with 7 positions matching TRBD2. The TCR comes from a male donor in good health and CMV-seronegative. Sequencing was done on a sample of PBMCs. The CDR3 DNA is TGTGCCAGCAGTTACAGGGACTATTCCAGCTCCTACGAGCAGTACTTC. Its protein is CASSYRDYSSSYEQYF.